The 23 T cell receptor beta chains below all came from one sample that was sequenced in a study of T cells after yellow fever vaccination. TCRdb re-derived calls from the 5' RACE reads in MiXCR, one entry per CDR3 protein. The sample yields about 340,000 distinct CDR3 sequences, about 8.7% seen once. Here the sequenced sample was PBMCs, taken on the day of the first yellow fever vaccination. These receptors were collected from a young man who received the YFV17D yellow fever vaccine.

In nucleotides, the CDR3 is TGTGCCTGGAATCTCGGCGGGAATCAGCCCCAGCATTTT. It encodes CAWNLGGNQPQHF. The chain combines TRBV30 with TRBJ1-5; no reliable D call. V lost 4 bases and J lost 4, with 11 bases in between. The CDR3 has 13 residues. Germline V gives CDR1 GTSNPN, CDR2 SVGIG (reference sequence).

This clonotype has a handful of counts. The chain employs TRBV4-2 and TRBJ2-5; unclear D gene. Germline CDR1 and CDR2: LGHNA and YNFKEQ. V lost 2 bases to trimming and J lost 4 bases, with 11 bases between them. CDR3 length equals 14 residues. Here the CDR3 DNA reads TGTGCCAGCAGCCAATTAGGGAACCCAGAGACCCAGTACTTC. It codes for CASSQLGNPETQYF.

This clonotype was found many times. This chain uses TRBV6-4 with TRBJ2-7; D remains ambiguous. The CDR3 is 14 amino acids. Germline CDR1 MRHNA, CDR2 SNTAGT. V lost 5 bases to trimming and J lost 0 bases, with 11 bases between them. In DNA, the CDR3 is TGTGCCAGCAGTCCAGCTCCCTTCTCCTACGAGCAGTACTTC. Amino acid sequence: CASSPAPFSYEQYF.

The gene calls are TRBV7-2 and TRBJ2-1, with unresolved D. Looked up from germline, CDR1 is SGHTA and CDR2 is FQGNSA. V was cut by 4 bases and J by 2 bases, with 15 bases left in between. The CDR3 sequence is 16 residues long. In DNA form, the CDR3 reads TGTGCCAGCAGCTCCCAACTGTTTCTAACCTACAATGAGCAGTTCTTC. Translating it yields CASSSQLFLTYNEQFF.

The sample holds a few counts of this clonotype. The V gene is TRBV12-3 or TRBV12-4, the J gene TRBJ2-3; D gene unclear. This CDR3 spans 15 amino acids. Trimming shortened V by 5 bases and J by 0 bases, and 12 bases separated the two germline ends. The CDR3 DNA reads as TGTGCCAGCAGTCCCGAAGGGTGGAGCACAGATACGCAGTATTTT. Its protein product is CASSPEGWSTDTQYF.

The gene calls are TRBV7-9 and TRBJ2-3; D not certain. Germline V gives CDR1 SEHNR, CDR2 FQNEAQ (reference sequence). V was shortened by 2 bases and J by 3 bases, with 12 bases between the two germline ends. The CDR3 is 15 amino acids. This CDR3 is CASSLTPYRTDTQYF. CDR3 DNA sequence: TGTGCCAGCAGCTTAACCCCCTACAGAACAGATACGCAGTATTTT.

The sample holds many counts of this clonotype. The chain joins TRBV9 to TRBJ2-5; no reliable D call. The V gene lost 0 bases and the J gene lost 5 bases, with 8 bases spanning the gap. The CDR3 spans 13 residues. Germline V gene sequence: CDR1 SGDLS, CDR2 YYNGEE. The CDR3 protein is CASSVGSLETQYF. CDR3 DNA sequence: TGTGCCAGCAGCGTAGGGTCCCTTGAGACCCAGTACTTC.

This clonotype was detected many times. The CDR3 nucleotides are TGTGCCAGCAGCTTTCTTGTAGCGGGGGGCCGCTCAAATGAGCAGTTCTTC. The encoded protein is CASSFLVAGGRSNEQFF. The V and J genes are TRBV7-2 and TRBJ2-1; 10 positions match TRBD2. The CDR3 sequence is 17 residues long. Germline CDR1 and CDR2: SGHTA and FQGNSA. J gave up 7 bases and V 3 bases, and 12 bases lay outside the gene matches.

This clonotype was counted at least ten times. The gene calls are TRBV5-4 and TRBJ2-3, with 8 bases identical to TRBD2. Germline lookup yields CDR1 SGHNT and CDR2 YYREEE (reference sequence). CDR3 size: 14 residues. The V and J ends lost 5 bases and 1 base, in that order; junction bases with no gene match: 3. The CDR3 sequence is CASRRAGGTDTQYF. CDR3 DNA sequence: TGTGCCAGCAGGCGAGCGGGGGGCACAGATACGCAGTATTTT.

This clonotype was detected ten times or more. The chain has TRBV7-8 and TRBJ2-3; TRBD2 aligns across 8 bases. Germline V gene lookup returns CDR1 SGHVS and CDR2 FQNEAQ. The CDR3 spans 16 residues. V was pared by 2 bases and J by 0 bases, with 4 bases of the junction left unmatched. The CDR3 DNA sequence: TGTGCCAGCAGCTTAATGAAGCGGGGGAGCACAGATACGCAGTATTTT. It yields the protein CASSLMKRGSTDTQYF.

This clonotype has only a few counts. V gene TRBV6-2 or TRBV6-3 combines with J gene TRBJ1-4; D is possibly TRBD1 (5 bases). The V gene's germline CDR1 is MNHEY and CDR2 SVGEGT. The CDR3 has 18 residues. Trimming left V 0 bases short and J 5 bases short, with 19 bases between. The CDR3 nucleotides are TGTGCCAGCAGTTACTCGTTGGACCGGACAAACGAAAATGAAAAACTGTTTTTT. It codes for CASSYSLDRTNENEKLFF.

This clonotype was detected many times. This chain connects TRBV5-1 to TRBJ2-3, with 7 bases identical to TRBD2. CDR1 and CDR2 from the germline V gene are SGHRS and YFSETQ. The junction had 8 bases not matched to a gene; V was cut back by 6 bases and J by 4 bases. The CDR3 loop spans 14 amino acids. The CDR3 region has the DNA TGCGCCAGCACAAGACTAGCTTTCGCAGATACGCAGTATTTT. This gives the protein CASTRLAFADTQYF.

This clonotype appeared many times. The CDR3 here is CASSQSRVSEQFF. The CDR3 DNA sequence: TGTGCCAGCAGCCAATCAAGGGTGTCCGAGCAGTTCTTC. The gene calls are TRBV3-1 and TRBJ2-1; D is ambiguous. The germline CDR1 and CDR2 sequences are LGHDT and YNNKEL (reference sequence). The V end was cut by 2 bases, the J end by 10 bases, with 12 bases between. The CDR3 spans 13 residues.

The table lists this clonotype with many counts. The chain carries TRBV5-1 and TRBJ1-1, with a possible D match to TRBD1 (6 bases). The CDR3 consists of 14 residues. Trimming left V 2 bases short and J 3 bases short, with 11 bases between. The germline gives CDR1 SGHRS, CDR2 YFSETQ. CDR3 in amino acids: CASSLQGVDTEAFF. In DNA form, the CDR3 reads TGCGCCAGCAGCTTACAGGGAGTCGACACTGAAGCTTTCTTT.

The chain couples TRBV6-2 or TRBV6-3 to TRBJ2-1; 12 nucleotides agree with TRBD1. CDR1 and CDR2 (germline): MNHEY, SVGEGT. Germline trimming cut 6 bases from V and 6 bases from J; bases unmatched to any gene: 9. The CDR3 runs to 16 residues. This CDR3 reads CASRYDRDRGLNEQFF. The CDR3 DNA reads as TGTGCCAGCAGATACGACCGGGACAGGGGGCTCAATGAGCAGTTCTTC.

The gene calls are TRBV20-1 and TRBJ2-3; possibly TRBD2 for D (5 bases). Germline V gene data show CDR1 as DFQATT and CDR2 as SNEGSKA (reference sequence). Trimming took off 3 bases at V and 1 base at J, with 11 bases between the two ends. This CDR3 is 14 amino acids long. This CDR3 reads CSARAGAGTDTQYF. In DNA, the CDR3 is TGCAGTGCTAGGGCCGGAGCGGGCACAGATACGCAGTATTTT.

The V gene is TRBV24-1, the J gene TRBJ2-3; TRBD2 matches at 9 bases. The CDR3 is made up of 15 amino acids. In germline, CDR1 is KGHDR, CDR2 SFDVKD. The V gene end was trimmed by 3 bases and the J gene end by 12 bases; junction bases not matched to a gene: 12. The CDR3 region is CATSDPSGGLGFQYF. As DNA, the CDR3 is TGTGCCACCAGTGATCCAAGCGGGGGGCTTGGCTTCCAGTATTTT.

A few counts support this clonotype. The rearrangement uses TRBV12-3 or TRBV12-4 and TRBJ2-5, with D perhaps matching TRBD2 (5 bases). V dropped 6 bases and J dropped 5 bases, with 16 bases sitting between them. The CDR3 extends over 14 amino acids. In DNA form, the CDR3 reads TGTGCCAGCAGAAACGCGCACCCGGGGGAGACCCAGTACTTC. Encoded protein: CASRNAHPGETQYF.

The rearrangement uses TRBV6-2 or TRBV6-3 and TRBJ2-2, with D uncertain. Germline values: CDR1 MNHEY, CDR2 SVGEGT. The CDR3 has 17 amino acids. V was shortened by 2 bases and J by 0 bases, with 13 bases between the two germline ends. This chain's CDR3 is CASSYPRPATNTGELFF. The CDR3 nucleotides read TGTGCCAGCAGTTACCCCAGGCCGGCCACGAACACCGGGGAGCTGTTTTTT.

The chain has TRBV7-9 and TRBJ2-1; D is possibly TRBD1 (6 bases). The CDR3 is made up of 16 amino acids. V dropped 5 bases and J dropped 0 bases, with 14 bases sitting between them. CDR1 SEHNR and CDR2 FQNEAQ come from the germline V gene (reference sequence). CDR3 residues: CASSGRDTSSYNEQFF. Written as DNA, the CDR3 is TGTGCCAGCAGCGGTAGGGACACCAGCTCCTACAATGAGCAGTTCTTC.

In this sample, this clonotype turned up a few times. The CDR3 region has the DNA TGTGCCAGCAGCCAAGATCTTCTGTCGGGAAATCTGACAGCCATAGGGGGAAAGACCCAGTACTTC. Translation: CASSQDLLSGNLTAIGGKTQYF. The chain has TRBV3-1 and TRBJ2-5, with a tentative D call TRBD1 (6 bases). Germline V gives CDR1 LGHDT, CDR2 YNNKEL (reference sequence). The ends were cut back, 0 bases at V and 6 bases at J, with 35 bases in the middle. The CDR3 sequence is 22 residues long.

This clonotype came up many times. This chain uses TRBV5-1 with TRBJ2-7; D not resolved. Germline values: CDR1 SGHRS, CDR2 YFSETQ. The CDR3 is 16 residues long. V gave up 0 bases and J gave up 2 bases, with 15 bases separating them. The CDR3 DNA reads as TGCGCCAGCAGCTTGGGTGGCTACCTGACACCCTACGAGCAGTACTTC. Its protein product is CASSLGGYLTPYEQYF.

This sequence joins TRBV7-3 and TRBJ1-1, with 10 bases matching TRBD1. With 4 bases clipped from V and 3 bases from J, the junction kept 8 bases outside the gene matches. Germline V gene lookup returns CDR1 SGHTA and CDR2 FQGTGA. The CDR3 has 16 residues. CDR3 in DNA: TGTGCCAGCAGCTACGGGACAGGGGCCTCGCACACTGAAGCTTTCTTT. This sequence encodes CASSYGTGASHTEAFF.